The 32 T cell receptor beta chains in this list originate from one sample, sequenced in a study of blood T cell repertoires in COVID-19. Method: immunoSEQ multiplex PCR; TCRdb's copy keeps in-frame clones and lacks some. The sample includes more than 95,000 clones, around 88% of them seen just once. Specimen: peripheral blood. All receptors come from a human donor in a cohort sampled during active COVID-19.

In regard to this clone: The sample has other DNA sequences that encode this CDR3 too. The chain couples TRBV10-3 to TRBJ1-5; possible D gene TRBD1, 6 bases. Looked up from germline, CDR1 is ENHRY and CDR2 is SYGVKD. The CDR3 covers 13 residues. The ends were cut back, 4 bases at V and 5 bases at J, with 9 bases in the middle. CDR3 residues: CAISATGDQPQHF. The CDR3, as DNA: TGTGCCATCAGTGCGACAGGAGATCAGCCCCAGCATTTT.

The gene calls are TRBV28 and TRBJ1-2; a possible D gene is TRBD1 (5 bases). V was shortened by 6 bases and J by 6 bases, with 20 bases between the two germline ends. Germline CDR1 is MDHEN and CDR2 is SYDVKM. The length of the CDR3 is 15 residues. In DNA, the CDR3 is TGTGCCAGCAGCCCACTGGTAGCAGGGTCGGATGGCTACACCTTC. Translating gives CASSPLVAGSDGYTF.

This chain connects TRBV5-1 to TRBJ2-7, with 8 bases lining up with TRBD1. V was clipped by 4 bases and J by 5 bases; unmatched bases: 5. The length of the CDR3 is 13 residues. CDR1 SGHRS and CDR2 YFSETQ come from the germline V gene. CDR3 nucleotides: TGCGCCAGCAGCCCGGACAGGGCCCACGAGCAGTACTTC. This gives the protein CASSPDRAHEQYF.

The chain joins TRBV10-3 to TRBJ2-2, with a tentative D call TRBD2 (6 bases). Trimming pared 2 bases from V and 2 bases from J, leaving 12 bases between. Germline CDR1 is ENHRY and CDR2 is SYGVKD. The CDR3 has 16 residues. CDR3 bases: TGTGCCATCAGTGAGACTCCGGGACTTAACACCGGGGAGCTGTTTTTT. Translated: CAISETPGLNTGELFF.

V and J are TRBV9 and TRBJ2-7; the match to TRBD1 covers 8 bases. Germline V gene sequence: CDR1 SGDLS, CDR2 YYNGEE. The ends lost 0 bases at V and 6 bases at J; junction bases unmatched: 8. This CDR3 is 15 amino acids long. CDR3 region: CASSVGGQATREQYF. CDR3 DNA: TGTGCCAGCAGCGTAGGGGGACAGGCGACTCGCGAGCAGTACTTC.

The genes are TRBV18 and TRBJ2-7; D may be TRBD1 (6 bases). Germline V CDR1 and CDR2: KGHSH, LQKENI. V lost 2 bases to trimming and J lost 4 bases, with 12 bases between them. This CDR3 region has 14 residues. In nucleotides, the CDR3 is TGTGCCAGCTCACCAGACACAGGGTGGTACGAGCAGTACTTC. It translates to CASSPDTGWYEQYF.

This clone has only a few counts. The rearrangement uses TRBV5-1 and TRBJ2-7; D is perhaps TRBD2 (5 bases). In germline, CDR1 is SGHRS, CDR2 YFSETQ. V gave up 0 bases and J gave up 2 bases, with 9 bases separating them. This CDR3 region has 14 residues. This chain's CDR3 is CASSLVGVPYEQYF. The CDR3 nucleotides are TGCGCCAGCAGCTTGGTCGGGGTCCCCTACGAGCAGTACTTC.

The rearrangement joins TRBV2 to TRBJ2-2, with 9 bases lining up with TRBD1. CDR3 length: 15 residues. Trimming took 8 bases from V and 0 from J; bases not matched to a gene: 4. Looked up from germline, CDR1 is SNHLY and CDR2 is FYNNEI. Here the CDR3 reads CASGRDRANTGELFF. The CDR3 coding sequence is TGTGCCAGCGGCCGGGACAGGGCGAACACCGGGGAGCTGTTTTTT.

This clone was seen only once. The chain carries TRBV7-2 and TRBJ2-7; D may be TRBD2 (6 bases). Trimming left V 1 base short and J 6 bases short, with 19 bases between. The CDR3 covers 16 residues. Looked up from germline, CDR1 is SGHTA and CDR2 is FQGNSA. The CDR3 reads CASSLGGTAGSVEQYF. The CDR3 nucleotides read TGTGCCAGCAGCTTAGGCGGGACCGCAGGGTCCGTCGAGCAGTACTTC. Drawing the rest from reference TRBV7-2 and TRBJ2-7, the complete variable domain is GAGVSQSPSNKVTEKGKDVELRCDPISGHTALYWYRQSLGQGLEFLIYFQGNSAPDKSGLPSDRFSAERTGGSVSTLTIQRTQQEDSAVYLCASSLGGTAGSVEQYFGPGTRLTVT.

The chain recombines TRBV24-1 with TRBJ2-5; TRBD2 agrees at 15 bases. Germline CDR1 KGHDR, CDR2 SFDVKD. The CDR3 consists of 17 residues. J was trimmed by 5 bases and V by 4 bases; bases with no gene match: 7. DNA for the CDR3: TGTGCCACCAGTGACTCGGGACTAGCGGGAGGCGGGGAGACCCAGTACTTC. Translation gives CATSDSGLAGGGETQYF.

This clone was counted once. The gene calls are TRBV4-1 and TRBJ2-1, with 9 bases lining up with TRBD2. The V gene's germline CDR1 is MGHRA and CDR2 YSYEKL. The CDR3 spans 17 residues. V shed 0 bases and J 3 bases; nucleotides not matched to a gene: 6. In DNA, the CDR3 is TGCGCCAGCAGCCAAGATACGACTAGCGGCTTCTACAATGAGCAGTTCTTC. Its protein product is CASSQDTTSGFYNEQFF.

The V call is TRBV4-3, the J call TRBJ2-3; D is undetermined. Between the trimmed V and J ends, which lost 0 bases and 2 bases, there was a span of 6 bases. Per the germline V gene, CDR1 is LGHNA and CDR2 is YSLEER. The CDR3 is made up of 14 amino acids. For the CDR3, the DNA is TGCGCCAGCAGCCAAGATCCATTCACAGATACGCAGTATTTT. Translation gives CASSQDPFTDTQYF.

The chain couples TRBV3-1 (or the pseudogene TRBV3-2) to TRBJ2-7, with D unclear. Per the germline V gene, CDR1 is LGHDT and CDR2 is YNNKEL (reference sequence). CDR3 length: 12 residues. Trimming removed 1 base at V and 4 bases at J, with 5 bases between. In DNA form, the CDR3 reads TGTGCCAGCAGCCAAGTAGATTACGAGCAGTACTTC. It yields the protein CASSQVDYEQYF.

The CDR3 is CASRGRAGNSPLHF. For the CDR3, the DNA is TGTGCCAGCAGAGGCAGGGCGGGGAATTCACCCCTCCACTTT. V and J are TRBV7-2 and TRBJ1-6; possible D gene TRBD1, 5 bases. This CDR3 region has 14 residues. Germline lookup yields CDR1 SGHTA and CDR2 FQGNSA. Trimming took off 6 bases at V and 7 bases at J, with 13 bases between the two ends.

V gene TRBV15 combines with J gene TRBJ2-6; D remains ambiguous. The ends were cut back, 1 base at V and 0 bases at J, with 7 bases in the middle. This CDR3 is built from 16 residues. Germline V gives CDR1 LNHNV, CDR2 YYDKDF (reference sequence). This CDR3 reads CATSRGTVSGANVLTF. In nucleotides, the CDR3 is TGTGCCACCAGCAGAGGCACAGTCTCTGGGGCCAACGTCCTGACTTTC.

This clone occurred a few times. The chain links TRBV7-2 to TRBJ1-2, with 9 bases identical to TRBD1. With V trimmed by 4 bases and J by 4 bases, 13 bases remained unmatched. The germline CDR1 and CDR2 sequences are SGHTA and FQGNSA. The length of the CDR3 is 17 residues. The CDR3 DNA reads TGTGCCAGCAGCTCCAGTGGGGGGGACAGGGCTGCCTATGGCTACACCTTC. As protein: CASSSSGGDRAAYGYTF.

The CDR3 reads CASSLDRDRETQYF. DNA for the CDR3: TGTGCCAGCAGCCTGGACAGGGACCGAGAGACCCAGTACTTC. V and J are TRBV27 and TRBJ2-5; 8 bases are shared with TRBD1. The CDR3 extends over 14 amino acids. Trimming took 6 bases from V and 4 from J; bases not matched to a gene: 7. Germline V gene data show CDR1 as MNHEY and CDR2 as SMNVEV (reference sequence).

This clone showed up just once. In DNA form, the CDR3 reads TGTGCCAGCAGTTTAATCGTCTTTGGGGGGAACGGTGAGCAGTTCTTC. Encoded protein: CASSLIVFGGNGEQFF. V and J are TRBV27 and TRBJ2-1; perhaps TRBD2 as D (6 bases). The V end lost 2 bases, the J end lost 9 bases, and 20 bases lay between the germline ends. The germline gives CDR1 MNHEY, CDR2 SMNVEV (reference sequence). This CDR3 contains 16 residues.

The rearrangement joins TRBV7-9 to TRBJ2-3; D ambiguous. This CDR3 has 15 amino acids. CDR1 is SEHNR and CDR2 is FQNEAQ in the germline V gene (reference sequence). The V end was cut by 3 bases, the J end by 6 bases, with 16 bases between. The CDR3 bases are TGTGCCAGCAGCTTGCCGTTCTCCCTCGGGGATACGCAGTATTTT. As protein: CASSLPFSLGDTQYF.

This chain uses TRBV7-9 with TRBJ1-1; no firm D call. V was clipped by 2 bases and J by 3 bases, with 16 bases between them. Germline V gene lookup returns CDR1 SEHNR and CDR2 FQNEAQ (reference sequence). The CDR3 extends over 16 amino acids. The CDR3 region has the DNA TGTGCCAGCAGCTTAAGAAAGGGAGGGTCTGACACTGAAGCTTTCTTT. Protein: CASSLRKGGSDTEAFF.

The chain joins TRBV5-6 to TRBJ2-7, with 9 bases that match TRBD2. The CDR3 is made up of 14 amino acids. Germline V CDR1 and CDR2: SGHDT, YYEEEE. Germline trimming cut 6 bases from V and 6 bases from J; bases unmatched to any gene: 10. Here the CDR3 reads CASIMAGGPGEQYF. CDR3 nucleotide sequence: TGTGCCAGCATCATGGCGGGAGGGCCCGGCGAGCAGTACTTC.

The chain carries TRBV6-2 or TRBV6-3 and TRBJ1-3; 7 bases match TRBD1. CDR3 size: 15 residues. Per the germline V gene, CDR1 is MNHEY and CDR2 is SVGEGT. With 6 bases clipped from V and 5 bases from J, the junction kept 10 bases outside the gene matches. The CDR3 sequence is CASSWLGQKRNTIYF. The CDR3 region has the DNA TGTGCCAGCAGCTGGTTGGGACAGAAAAGAAACACCATATATTTT.

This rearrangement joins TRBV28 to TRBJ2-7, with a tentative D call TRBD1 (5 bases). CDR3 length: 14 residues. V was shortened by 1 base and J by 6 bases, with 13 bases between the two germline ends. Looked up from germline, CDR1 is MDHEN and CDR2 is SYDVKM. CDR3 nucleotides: TGTGCCAGCAGTTTATATCAGGGAAAATCCGAGCAGTACTTC. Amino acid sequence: CASSLYQGKSEQYF. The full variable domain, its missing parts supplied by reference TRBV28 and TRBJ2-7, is DVKVTQSSRYLVKRTGEKVFLECVQDMDHENMFWYRQDPGLGLRLIYFSYDVKMKEKGDIPEGYSVSREKKERFSLILESASTNQTSMYLCASSLYQGKSEQYFGPGTRLTVT.

The CDR3 region has the DNA TGTGCCAGCAGCTCACTGTCAACGGGACAGGGACTCAATGAGCAGTTCTTC. Its protein is CASSSLSTGQGLNEQFF. The chain couples TRBV7-6 to TRBJ2-1; 9 positions match TRBD1. CDR3 length equals 17 residues. V shed 4 bases and J 6 bases; nucleotides not matched to a gene: 13. Germline CDR1 SGHVS, CDR2 FNYEAQ.

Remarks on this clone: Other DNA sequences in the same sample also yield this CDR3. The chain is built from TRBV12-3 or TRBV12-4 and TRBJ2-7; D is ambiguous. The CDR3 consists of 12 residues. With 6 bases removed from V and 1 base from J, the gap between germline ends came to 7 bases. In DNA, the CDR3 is TGTGCCAGCAGCCCGAGATCCTACGAGCAGTACTTC. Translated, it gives CASSPRSYEQYF.

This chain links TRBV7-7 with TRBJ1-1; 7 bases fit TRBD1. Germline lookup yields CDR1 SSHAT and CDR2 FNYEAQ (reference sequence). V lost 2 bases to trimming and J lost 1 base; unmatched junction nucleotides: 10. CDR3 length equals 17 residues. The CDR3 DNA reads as TGTGCCAGCAGCTTAAGGCCTAGCCGGGACAGGAACACTGAAGCTTTCTTT. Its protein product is CASSLRPSRDRNTEAFF.

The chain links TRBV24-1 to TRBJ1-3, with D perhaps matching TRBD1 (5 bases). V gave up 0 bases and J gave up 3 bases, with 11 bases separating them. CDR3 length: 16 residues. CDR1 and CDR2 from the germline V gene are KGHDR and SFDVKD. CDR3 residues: CATSDLHRLNGNTIYF. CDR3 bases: TGTGCCACCAGTGATTTGCACAGGTTGAATGGAAACACCATATATTTT.

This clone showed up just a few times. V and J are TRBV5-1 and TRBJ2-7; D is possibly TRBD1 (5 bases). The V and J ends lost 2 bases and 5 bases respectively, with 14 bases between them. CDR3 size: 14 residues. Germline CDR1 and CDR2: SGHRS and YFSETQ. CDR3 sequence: CASSFGISRDEQYF. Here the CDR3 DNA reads TGCGCCAGCAGCTTTGGCATCAGCAGGGACGAGCAGTACTTC. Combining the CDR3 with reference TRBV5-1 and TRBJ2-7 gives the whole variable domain KAGVTQTPRYLIKTRGQQVTLSCSPISGHRSVSWYQQTPGQGLQFLFEYFSETQRNKGNFPGRFSGRQFSNSRSEMNVSTLELGDSALYLCASSFGISRDEQYFGPGTRLTVT.

CDR3 coding DNA: TGCGCCAGCCTTGGGGGGACAGGTCTGAACTATGGCTACACCTTC. Protein product: CASLGGTGLNYGYTF. This sequence joins TRBV23-1 and TRBJ1-2; 8 bases map to TRBD1. TRBV23-1 belongs to the ORF category, with a function that is uncertain. This CDR3 has 15 residues. Trimming took 8 bases from V and 2 from J; bases not matched to a gene: 10.

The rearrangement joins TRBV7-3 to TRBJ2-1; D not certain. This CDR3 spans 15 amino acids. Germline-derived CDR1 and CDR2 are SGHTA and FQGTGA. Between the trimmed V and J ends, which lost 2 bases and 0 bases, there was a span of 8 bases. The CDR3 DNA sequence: TGTGCCAGCAGCTTACAGTTAAGCTCCTACAATGAGCAGTTCTTC. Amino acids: CASSLQLSSYNEQFF.

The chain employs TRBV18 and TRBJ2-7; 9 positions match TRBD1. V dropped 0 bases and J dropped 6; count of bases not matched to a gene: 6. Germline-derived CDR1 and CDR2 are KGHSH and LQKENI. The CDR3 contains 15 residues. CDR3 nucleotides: TGTGCCAGCTCACCACCGGGGACAGGGTCACCCGAGCAGTACTTC. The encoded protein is CASSPPGTGSPEQYF. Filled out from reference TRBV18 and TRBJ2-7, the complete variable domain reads NAGVMQNPRHLVRRRGQEARLRCSPMKGHSHVYWYRQLPEEGLKFMVYLQKENIIDESGMPKERFSAEFPKEGPSILRIQQVVRGDSAAYFCASSPPGTGSPEQYFGPGTRLTVT.

CDR3 region: CASSPEPGLAGGGPYNEQFF. The CDR3 bases are TGTGCCAGCAGCCCAGAACCGGGACTAGCGGGAGGAGGGCCCTACAATGAGCAGTTCTTC. V usage is TRBV9 and J usage is TRBJ2-1, with TRBD2 matching 15 bases. Trimming removed 4 bases from V and 2 bases from J; junction bases left unmatched: 13. The CDR3 runs 20 residues. The germline V gene has CDR1 SGDLS and CDR2 YYNGEE. The complete variable domain, with remaining parts taken from reference TRBV9 and TRBJ2-1, reads DSGVTQTPKHLITATGQRVTLRCSPRSGDLSVYWYQQSLDQGLQFLIQYYNGEERAKGNILERFSAQQFPDLHSELNLSSLELGDSALYFCASSPEPGLAGGGPYNEQFFGPGTRLTVL.